The following is a T cell receptor (beta chain) sequence with its context. CDR3 length equals 15 residues. Trimming removed 6 bases from V and 0 bases from J; junction bases left unmatched: 6. Germline V gene data show CDR1 as MNHEY and CDR2 as SMNVEV (reference sequence). Using its own MiXCR run on the RT-PCR reads, TCRdb lists one record per CDR3 protein. The data contain about 680,000 distinct CDR3 sequences, about 14% of them singletons. The receptor was isolated from a female donor in good health, serving as a healthy control. V gene TRBV27 combines with J gene TRBJ1-1; TRBD1 matches at 8 bases. Sequenced sample: memory CD4+ T cells from blood. CDR3 nucleotide sequence: TGTGCCAGCAGATCTTCGACAGGGGTGAACACTGAAGCTTTCTTT. Its translation is CASRSSTGVNTEAFF.